A selection of T cell receptor beta chains follows, all from one sample in a study of T cell responses to AZD1222 COVID-19 vaccine. Libraries were prepared by immunoSEQ multiplex PCR; TCRdb keeps only in-frame clonotypes and omits some of them. Here the sample spans approximately 30,000 clones, 80% to 90% being singletons. Sequenced material: peripheral blood, taken 28 days after the second AZD1222 dose. These receptors all stem from an adult who received the AZD1222 COVID-19 vaccine. The CDR3 runs from the conserved cysteine through the conserved F or W. A D gene is named only where the DNA matches it firmly. A clone size is listed for some rows: how often the clone was seen (once, few, many), or a class if it is expanded.

clone_size	d_call	cdr3_length	v_call	j_call	cdr3_nt	cdr3_aa
.	.	15	TRBV4-1	TRBJ2-7	TGCGCCAGCAGCCTTGGGACGGATACCACCTACGAGCAGTACTTC	CASSLGTDTTYEQYF
.	.	18	TRBV28	TRBJ1-5	TGTGCCAGCAGTTTATATGGCAGGAGGGGTGGAGGCAATCAGCCCCAGCATTTT	CASSLYGRRGGGNQPQHF
.	.	17	TRBV3-1/TRBV3-2	TRBJ2-2	TGTGCCAGCACCCCCACAGGAAATCCTAAGAACACCGGGGAGCTGTTTTTT	CASTPTGNPKNTGELFF
.	TRBD1	14	TRBV5-1	TRBJ1-1	TGCGCCAGCAGCTTAGGGGACAGGTCGTTGAAAGCTTTCTTT	CASSLGDRSLKAFF
few	.	13	TRBV2	TRBJ1-2	TGTGCCAGCATGCGAGGTAATGATCAAGGCTACACCTTC	CASMRGNDQGYTF
.	.	15	TRBV7-3	TRBJ2-2	TGTGCCAGCAGCTTAACGACGGGGGATACCGGGGAGCTGTTTTTT	CASSLTTGDTGELFF
medium-sized	.	15	TRBV28	TRBJ1-1	TGTGCCAGCAGACATATCGACAGGATGAACACTGAAGCTTTCTTT	CASRHIDRMNTEAFF
few	.	15	TRBV9	TRBJ1-1	TGTGCCAGCAGCCCCCTAGACCGGGGAAACACTGAAGCTTTCTTT	CASSPLDRGNTEAFF
.	.	14	TRBV5-4	TRBJ2-7	TGTGCCAGCAGCTTGCGTCTAGAAAATTCCGAGCAGTACTTC	CASSLRLENSEQYF
few	TRBD1	15	TRBV6-5	TRBJ1-2	TGTGCCAGCAGTTCATACAGGGGGCTGAACTATGGCTACACCTTC	CASSSYRGLNYGYTF
.	.	13	TRBV29-1	TRBJ1-3	TGCAGCGTTGAAGGAGGGTCTGGAAACACCATATATTTT	CSVEGGSGNTIYF
.	TRBD2	15	TRBV7-2	TRBJ2-1	TGTGCCAGCAGCCCCCTCACGGGGGGATTTGCCGAGCAGTTCTTC	CASSPLTGGFAEQFF
once	TRBD2	15	TRBV6-1	TRBJ2-3	TGTGCCAGCAGTGATTCTAGCGGGGCCACAGATACGCAGTATTTT	CASSDSSGATDTQYF
.	.	15	TRBV5-6	TRBJ2-1	TGTGCCAGCAGCTTGAGGGGAGCTAACTACAATGAGCAGTTCTTC	CASSLRGANYNEQFF
.	.	14	TRBV5-6	TRBJ1-6	TGTGCCAGCAGCCCGGGACGGGGGAATTCACCCCTCCACTTT	CASSPGRGNSPLHF
.	.	14	TRBV11-2	TRBJ1-5	TGTGCCAGCAGCTTAGAATTTGGCAATCAGCCCCAGCATTTT	CASSLEFGNQPQHF
.	.	12	TRBV25-1	TRBJ2-7	TGTGCCAGCACCCAGCTGGGGTACGAGCAGTACTTC	CASTQLGYEQYF
.	.	12	TRBV27	TRBJ1-4	TGTGCCAGCTCGGGATTCGATGAAAAACTGTTTTTT	CASSGFDEKLFF
.	.	14	TRBV5-4	TRBJ1-1	TGTGCCAGCAGCTTGGTGGGTGTACGCACTGAAGCTTTCTTT	CASSLVGVRTEAFF
.	.	15	TRBV7-2	TRBJ1-5	TGTGCCAGCAGAGAGGGACAAATCGGCAATCAGCCCCAGCATTTT	CASREGQIGNQPQHF
.	.	14	TRBV7-9	TRBJ2-3	TGTGCCAGCAGCTTCGAACTTGGCACAGATACGCAGTATTTT	CASSFELGTDTQYF
.	.	14	TRBV5-4	TRBJ1-2	TGTGCCAGCAGCACCCCCAGGGGCGACTATGGCTACACCTTC	CASSTPRGDYGYTF
.	TRBD1	13	TRBV29-1	TRBJ2-7	TGCAGCACTGAGGGGACAGGCCCCTACGAGCAGTACTTC	CSTEGTGPYEQYF
once	.	13	TRBV19	TRBJ1-2	TGTGCCAGTAGTATGGGGGGCGCGACGACTGGTACTTTC	CASSMGGATTGTF
.	TRBD1	16	TRBV5-1	TRBJ2-2	TGCGCCAGCAGCTTGAGGACAGGGGCCATCACCGGGGAGCTGTTTTTT	CASSLRTGAITGELFF
.	TRBD2	17	TRBV11-2	TRBJ2-5	TGTGCCAGCAGCGCGTCGCTAGCGGGGGGTTTCCAAGAGACCCAGTACTTC	CASSASLAGGFQETQYF
.	.	17	TRBV18	TRBJ1-3	TGTGCCAGCTCACCGCCCACTACGGGTGGCTCTGGAAACACCATATATTTT	CASSPPTTGGSGNTIYF
.	.	14	TRBV25-1	TRBJ1-4	TGTGCCAGCAGAACAGCATCACGGCCTGAAAAACTGTTTTTT	CASRTASRPEKLFF
.	.	15	TRBV19	TRBJ1-2	TGTGCCAGTAGTTCGTCAAGGGGCCCCGGGGGTGGCTACACCTTC	CASSSSRGPGGGYTF
.	.	13	TRBV10-1	TRBJ2-1	TGCGCCAGCAGGAGTAGCGGACTGGGTGAGCAGTTCTTC	CASRSSGLGEQFF
.	TRBD2	15	TRBV7-2	TRBJ2-1	TGTGCCAGCAGCTTAATGGGACTAGCGGGAGATGAGCAGTTCTTC	CASSLMGLAGDEQFF
.	.	15	TRBV5-1	TRBJ1-6	TGCGCCAGCAGCTTGGGGCCCCAGCGATTTTCACCCCTCCACTTT	CASSLGPQRFSPLHF
.	.	15	TRBV6-6	TRBJ2-5	TGTGCCAGCAGTTACCCCGGAGGGGGCCAAGAGACCCAGTACTTC	CASSYPGGGQETQYF
.	.	14	TRBV3-1/TRBV3-2	TRBJ2-6	TGTGCCAGCAGTCCCTACTCTGGGGCCAACGTCCTGACTTTC	CASSPYSGANVLTF
few	TRBD1	14	TRBV6-5	TRBJ1-5	TGTGCCAGCAAATGGACAGGGGAAGGTCAGCCCCAGCATTTT	CASKWTGEGQPQHF
.	.	13	TRBV6-5	TRBJ1-2	TGTGCCAGCATGCAACAGGAGTACTATGGCTACACCTTC	CASMQQEYYGYTF
.	.	15	TRBV5-6	TRBJ2-5	TGTGCCAGCAGTTCGGACTTTCCGTACCAAGAGACCCAGTACTTC	CASSSDFPYQETQYF
.	.	14	TRBV11-2	TRBJ1-2	TGTGCCAGCAGCCCAGGCGGGACCCGGGGTGGCTACACCTTC	CASSPGGTRGGYTF
.	TRBD2	14	TRBV5-1	TRBJ2-2	TGCGCCAGCAGCTTCGCGGGAGAGGTCGGGGAGCTGTTTTTT	CASSFAGEVGELFF
.	.	14	TRBV9	TRBJ1-2	TGTGCCAGCAGCCCCACGTTGAGTTTCTATGGCTACACCTTC	CASSPTLSFYGYTF
.	.	15	TRBV13	TRBJ2-7	TGTGCCAGCAGCTCAGCCGGGACACTATCCTACGAGCAGTACTTC	CASSSAGTLSYEQYF
few	.	17	TRBV5-6	TRBJ2-2	TGTGCCAGCAGCTTGTCTTTTTTCTCGGAGAACACCGGGGAGCTGTTTTTT	CASSLSFFSENTGELFF
.	.	14	TRBV6-5	TRBJ1-1	TGTGCCAGCAGCGTTGACAGTAGAAACCCTGAAGCTTTCTTT	CASSVDSRNPEAFF
.	.	13	TRBV30	TRBJ1-2	TGTGCCTGGAGTGTCAATCCGACGGTGGGCTACACCTTC	CAWSVNPTVGYTF
.	.	15	TRBV6-1	TRBJ1-4	TGTGCCAGCAGTGAAATGTACGGGCTTAATGAAAAACTGTTTTTT	CASSEMYGLNEKLFF
.	.	15	TRBV30	TRBJ2-7	TGTGCCTGGAGTGTACTAGGAGAAGTTAACTACGAGCAGTACTTC	CAWSVLGEVNYEQYF
.	.	14	TRBV6-5	TRBJ1-3	TGTGCCAGCAGTTACCCAGGGTCTGGAAACACCATATATTTT	CASSYPGSGNTIYF
.	.	14	TRBV30	TRBJ1-1	TGTGCCTGGAGTCGAGCGGGGGAGAACACTGAAGCTTTCTTT	CAWSRAGENTEAFF
.	.	17	TRBV19	TRBJ2-1	TGTGCCAGTAGTCCCCAGGGTCGACCCAATATCTACAATGAGCAGTTCTTC	CASSPQGRPNIYNEQFF
few	.	12	TRBV19	TRBJ1-1	TGTGCCAGTAGTAGCCGTCAGAACGAAGCTTTCTTT	CASSSRQNEAFF